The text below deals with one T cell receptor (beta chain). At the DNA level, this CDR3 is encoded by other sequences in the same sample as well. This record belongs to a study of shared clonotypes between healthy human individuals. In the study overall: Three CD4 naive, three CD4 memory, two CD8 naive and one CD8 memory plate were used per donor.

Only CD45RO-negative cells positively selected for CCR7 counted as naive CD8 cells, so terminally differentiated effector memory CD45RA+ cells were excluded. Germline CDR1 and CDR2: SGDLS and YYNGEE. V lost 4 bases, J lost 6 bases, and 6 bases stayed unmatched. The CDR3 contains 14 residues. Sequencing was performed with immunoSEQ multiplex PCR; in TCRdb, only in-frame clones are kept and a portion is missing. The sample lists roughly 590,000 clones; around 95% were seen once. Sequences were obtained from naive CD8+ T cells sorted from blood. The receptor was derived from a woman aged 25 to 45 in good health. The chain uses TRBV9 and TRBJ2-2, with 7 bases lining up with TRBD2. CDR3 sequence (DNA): TGTGCCAGCAGCCCCCTGGGGGGGGCCGGGGAGCTGTTTTTT. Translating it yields CASSPLGGAGELFF.